This T cell receptor (beta chain) was obtained from a study of blood T cell repertoires in COVID-19. Profiled with immunoSEQ multiplex PCR; TCRdb holds only in-frame clones, not every one. The sample gives roughly 12,000 clones, over 75% of which show up once; around 45% is in the top ten. Sequencing was done on a sample of peripheral blood. The clonotype was recovered from a man of 80 years or more with acute or convalescent COVID-19.

CDR3 DNA sequence: TGTGCCAGCAGCCCACGACCGGGACTAGTGGATACGCAGTATTTT. Its translation is CASSPRPGLVDTQYF. V gene TRBV9 combines with J gene TRBJ2-3; TRBD2 matches at 8 bases. The J segment lost 6 bases and the V segment lost 4 bases, leaving 10 bases of the junction unmatched. This CDR3 is 15 amino acids long. Germline values: CDR1 SGDLS, CDR2 YYNGEE. Full variable domain (rest looked up from reference TRBV9 and TRBJ2-3): DSGVTQTPKHLITATGQRVTLRCSPRSGDLSVYWYQQSLDQGLQFLIQYYNGEERAKGNILERFSAQQFPDLHSELNLSSLELGDSALYFCASSPRPGLVDTQYFGPGTRLTVL.